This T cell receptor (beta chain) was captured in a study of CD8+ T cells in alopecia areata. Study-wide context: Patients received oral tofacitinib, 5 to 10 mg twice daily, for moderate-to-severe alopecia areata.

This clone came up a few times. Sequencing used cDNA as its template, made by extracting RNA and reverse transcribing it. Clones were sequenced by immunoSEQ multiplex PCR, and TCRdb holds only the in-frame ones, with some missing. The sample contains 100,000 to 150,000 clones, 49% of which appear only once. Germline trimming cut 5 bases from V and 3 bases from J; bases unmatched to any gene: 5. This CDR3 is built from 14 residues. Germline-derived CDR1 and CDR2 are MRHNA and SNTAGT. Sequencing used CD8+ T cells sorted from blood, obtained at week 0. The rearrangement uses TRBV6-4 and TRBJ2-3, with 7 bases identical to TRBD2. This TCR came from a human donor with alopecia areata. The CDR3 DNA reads TGTGCCAGCAGTTTGTTCGGGGGGACAGATACGCAGTATTTT. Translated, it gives CASSLFGGTDTQYF.